What follows are 18 T cell receptor beta chains derived from one specimen sequenced in a study of control samples from healthy donors and cancer patients. The repertoire was sequenced with immunoSEQ multiplex PCR; TCRdb's copy has only in-frame clones and lacks some. This table holds some 70,000 clones, approximately 86% found once. The source material was blood. These TCRs come from a man between 60 and 75 years old in good health.

This clone has more than one count but fewer than ten. The chain has TRBV10-3 and TRBJ1-3; D gene ambiguous. The germline gives CDR1 ENHRY, CDR2 SYGVKD. Trimming removed 6 bases at V and 0 bases at J, with 9 bases between. The CDR3 has 14 residues. The CDR3 is CAIRGEYSGNTIYF. The CDR3 nucleotides are TGTGCCATCAGAGGAGAGTACTCTGGAAACACCATATATTTT.

The V gene is TRBV30, the J gene TRBJ2-7, with 8 bases lining up with TRBD1. The CDR3 consists of 14 residues. Germline lookup yields CDR1 GTSNPN and CDR2 SVGIG (reference sequence). V dropped 0 bases and J dropped 0; count of bases not matched to a gene: 1. CDR3 protein: CAWSVGTGSYEQYF. CDR3 DNA sequence: TGTGCCTGGAGTGTAGGGACAGGCTCCTACGAGCAGTACTTC.

This chain uses TRBV7-9 with TRBJ2-3, with D tentatively TRBD1 (6 bases). Germline V lookup: CDR1 SEHNR, CDR2 FQNEAQ (reference sequence). The CDR3 length is 14 residues. The V and J ends lost 2 bases and 3 bases respectively, with 9 bases between them. The CDR3 DNA follows: TGTGCCAGCAGCTTAAGTCAGGGGACAGATACGCAGTATTTT. This translates into CASSLSQGTDTQYF.

CDR3: CSVGVHIDNEQFF. In nucleotides, the CDR3 is TGCAGCGTTGGGGTACACATCGACAATGAGCAGTTCTTC. This chain connects TRBV29-1 to TRBJ2-1; unclear D gene. Trimming took off 4 bases at V and 5 bases at J, with 12 bases between the two ends. This CDR3 is 13 amino acids long. CDR1 and CDR2 (germline): SQVTM, ANQGSEA.

This clone has a single count. The V gene is TRBV5-6, the J gene TRBJ2-5, with D perhaps TRBD1 (6 bases). The V end lost 2 bases, the J end lost 4 bases, and 9 bases lay between the germline ends. CDR1 is SGHDT and CDR2 is YYEEEE in the germline V gene. The CDR3 covers 13 residues. The CDR3 DNA sequence: TGTGCCAGCAGCTTAACAGGGCGAGAGACCCAGTACTTC. Translated, it gives CASSLTGRETQYF. Full variable domain (missing parts from reference TRBV5-6 and TRBJ2-5): DAGVTQSPTHLIKTRGQQVTLRCSPKSGHDTVSWYQQALGQGPQFIFQYYEEEERQRGNFPDRFSGHQFPNYSSELNVNALLLGDSALYLCASSLTGRETQYFGPGTRLLVL.

This clone was detected many times. The CDR3 bases are TGTGCCAGCAGATCGAAGGGGCTAGGGACCTACAATGAGCAGTTCTTC. It specifies CASRSKGLGTYNEQFF. The chain joins TRBV5-4 to TRBJ2-1, with a tentative D call TRBD1 (5 bases). Trimming took 5 bases from V and 2 from J, leaving 17 bases between them. This CDR3 has 16 residues. Germline lookup yields CDR1 SGHNT and CDR2 YYREEE (reference sequence).

The table lists this clone with a few counts. The chain couples TRBV12-3 or TRBV12-4 to TRBJ1-3, with D perhaps matching TRBD1 (5 bases). V gave up 7 bases and J gave up 4 bases, with 11 bases separating them. The CDR3 runs 13 residues. In DNA form, the CDR3 reads TGTGCCAGCAAGTACGAGGGGGGAAACACCATATATTTT. Translating gives CASKYEGGNTIYF.

The chain carries TRBV7-2 and TRBJ2-7, with D unresolved. This CDR3 spans 14 amino acids. Germline CDR1 is SGHTA and CDR2 is FQGNSA. V was clipped by 4 bases and J by 7 bases, with 17 bases between them. This CDR3 is CASSYSLRFVEQYF. The CDR3 region has the DNA TGTGCCAGCAGCTACTCCTTACGGTTCGTTGAGCAGTACTTC.

The chain combines TRBV11-2 with TRBJ2-5, with D perhaps assigned TRBD1 or TRBD2 (5 bases each). Looked up from germline, CDR1 is SGHAT and CDR2 is FQNNGV. The CDR3 consists of 19 residues. V was cut by 5 bases and J by 2 bases, with 27 bases left in between. The CDR3 coding sequence is TGTGCCAGCAGCCCAGGCCGGGGCTCCAGGTACCAGGGTCAAGAGACCCAGTACTTC. It codes for CASSPGRGSRYQGQETQYF.

The chain combines TRBV19 with TRBJ2-5; maybe TRBD2 (5 bases). The V end lost 4 bases, the J end lost 1 base, and 16 bases lay between the germline ends. Germline-derived CDR1 and CDR2 are LNHDA and SQIVND (reference sequence). The CDR3 covers 16 residues. CDR3 region: CASSSTLGVLQETQYF. The CDR3 DNA sequence: TGTGCCAGTAGTAGCACACTCGGGGTACTCCAAGAGACCCAGTACTTC.

CDR3 coding DNA: TGTGCCAGCAGTTACGGCCTAGCGGGACTCAATGAGCAGTTCTTC. The encoded protein is CASSYGLAGLNEQFF. The chain employs TRBV6-5 and TRBJ2-1; 9 nucleotides match TRBD2. V was clipped by 2 bases and J by 6 bases; unmatched bases: 5. CDR3 length equals 15 residues. CDR1 MNHEY and CDR2 SVGAGI come from the germline V gene.

Many counts were recorded for this clone. V gene TRBV6-7 combines with J gene TRBJ1-1, with a weak D call TRBD1 (5 bases). TRBV6-7 carries the ORF label, with uncertain function. Trimming cost V 3 bases and J 1 base, with 15 bases left between them. There are 16 residues in the CDR3. The CDR3 protein is CASSYSWSGKNTEAFF. The DNA for the CDR3 is TGTGCCAGCAGTTATTCTTGGTCAGGGAAGAACACTGAAGCTTTCTTT.

This chain links TRBV11-2 with TRBJ2-3; D assignment may be TRBD1 or TRBD2 (6 bases each). Germline-derived CDR1 and CDR2 are SGHAT and FQNNGV. Between the trimmed V and J ends, which lost 5 bases and 6 bases, there was a span of 12 bases. This CDR3 region has 13 residues. CDR3 DNA sequence: TGTGCCAGCAGCACCAGAGGGGGGGATACGCAGTATTTT. Translated, it gives CASSTRGGDTQYF.

This chain connects TRBV5-1 to TRBJ2-2; the D gene is possibly TRBD2 (5 bases). The CDR3 runs to 15 residues. The germline V gene encodes CDR1 SGHRS and CDR2 YFSETQ. The ends were cut back, 0 bases at V and 1 base at J, with 7 bases in the middle. The CDR3 protein is CASSLGTLNTGELFF. CDR3 bases: TGCGCCAGCAGCTTGGGGACTCTGAACACCGGGGAGCTGTTTTTT.

The DNA of the CDR3 is TGTGCCAGCAGCCAAGAGCACAGGGGTAGCTCTGATGGCTACACCTTC. Encoded protein: CASSQEHRGSSDGYTF. The genes are TRBV3-1 (or the pseudogene TRBV3-2) and TRBJ1-2; 7 positions match TRBD1. The trim removed 0 bases at V and 6 bases at J, leaving 10 bases unmatched. Germline CDR1 reads LGHDT; CDR2 reads YNNKEL (reference sequence). The CDR3 has 16 residues.

The rearrangement links TRBV30 to TRBJ2-7, with no clear D. The V end lost 2 bases, the J end lost 3 bases, and 14 bases lay between the germline ends. CDR3 length equals 14 residues. Germline CDR1 reads GTSNPN; CDR2 reads SVGIG (reference sequence). In DNA form, the CDR3 reads TGTGCCTGGAGTTCCGCGCCCGTTGACTACGAGCAGTACTTC. It translates to CAWSSAPVDYEQYF.

The chain links TRBV15 to TRBJ2-1; 7 positions match TRBD2. This CDR3 is 16 amino acids long. The trim removed 0 bases at V and 7 bases at J, leaving 9 bases unmatched. Germline V CDR1 and CDR2: LNHNV, YYDKDF (reference sequence). CDR3 nucleotides: TGTGCCACCAGCAGAGATTCGGGGGAGGGTTTAAATGAGCAGTTCTTC. It yields the protein CATSRDSGEGLNEQFF. The full variable domain, with the rest looked up from reference TRBV15 and TRBJ2-1, is DAMVIQNPRYQVTQFGKPVTLSCSQTLNHNVMYWYQQKSSQAPKLLFHYYDKDFNNEADTPDNFQSRRPNTSFCFLDIRSPGLGDTAMYLCATSRDSGEGLNEQFFGPGTRLTVL.

The chain has TRBV12-3 or TRBV12-4 and TRBJ1-1; no definite D call. This CDR3 contains 13 residues. Trimming cost V 0 bases and J 3 bases, with 5 bases left between them. The CDR3 bases are TGTGCCAGCAGTTTAGCGAGTTACACTGAAGCTTTCTTT. Translated, it gives CASSLASYTEAFF.